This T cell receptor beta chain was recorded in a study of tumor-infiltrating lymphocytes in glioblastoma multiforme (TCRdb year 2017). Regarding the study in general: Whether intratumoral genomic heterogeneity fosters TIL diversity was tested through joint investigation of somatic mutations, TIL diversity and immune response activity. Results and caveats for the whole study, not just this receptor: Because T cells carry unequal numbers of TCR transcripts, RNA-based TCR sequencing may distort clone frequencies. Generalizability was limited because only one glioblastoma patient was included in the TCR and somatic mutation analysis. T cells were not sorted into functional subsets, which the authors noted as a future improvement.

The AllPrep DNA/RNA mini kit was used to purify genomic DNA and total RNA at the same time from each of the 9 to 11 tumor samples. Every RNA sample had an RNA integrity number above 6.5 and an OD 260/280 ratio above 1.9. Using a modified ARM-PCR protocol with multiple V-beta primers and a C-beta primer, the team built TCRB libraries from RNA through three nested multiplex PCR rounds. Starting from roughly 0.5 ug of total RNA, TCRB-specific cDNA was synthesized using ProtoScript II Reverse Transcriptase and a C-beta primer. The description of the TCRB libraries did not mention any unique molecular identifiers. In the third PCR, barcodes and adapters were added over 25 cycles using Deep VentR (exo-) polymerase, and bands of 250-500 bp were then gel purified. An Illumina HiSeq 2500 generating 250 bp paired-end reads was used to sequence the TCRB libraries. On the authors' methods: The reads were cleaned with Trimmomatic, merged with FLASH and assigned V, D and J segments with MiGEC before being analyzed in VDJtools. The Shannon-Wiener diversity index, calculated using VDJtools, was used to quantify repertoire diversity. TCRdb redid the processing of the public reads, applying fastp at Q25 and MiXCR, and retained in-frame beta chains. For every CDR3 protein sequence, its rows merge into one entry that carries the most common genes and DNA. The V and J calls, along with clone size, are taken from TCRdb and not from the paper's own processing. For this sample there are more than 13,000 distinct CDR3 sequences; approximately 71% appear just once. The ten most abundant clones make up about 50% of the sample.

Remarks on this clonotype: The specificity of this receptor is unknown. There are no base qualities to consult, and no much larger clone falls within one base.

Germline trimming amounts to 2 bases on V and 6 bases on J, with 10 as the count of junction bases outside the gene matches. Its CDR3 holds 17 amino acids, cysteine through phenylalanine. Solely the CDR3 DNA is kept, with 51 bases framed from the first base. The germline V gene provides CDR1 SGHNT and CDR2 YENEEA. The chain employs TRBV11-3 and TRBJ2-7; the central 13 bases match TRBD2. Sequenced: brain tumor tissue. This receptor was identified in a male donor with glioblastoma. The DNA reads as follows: TGTGCCAGCAGCTTACCGAGGAGGGGACTAGCGGGAAGCGAGCAGTACTTC. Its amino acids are CASSLPRRGLAGSEQYF.